Listed here is a single T cell receptor (beta chain). Its antigen is undetermined. The data were taken from a study of CD8+ T cells in alopecia areata. Broader study findings: Expanded CD8+ clones among the top 100, and scalp clonality, were significantly decreased by tofacitinib. Mouse data revealed clearer TCR sharing than patient data did, a gap possibly tied to HLA.

RNA extraction was followed by reverse transcription into cDNA, which acted as the sequencing template. Only in-frame clones appear in the TCRdb table, and some are missing; sequencing was by immunoSEQ multiplex PCR. The sample shows 80,000 or so clones, approximately 72% of them seen only once. V lost 1 base to trimming and J lost 3 bases; unmatched junction nucleotides: 3. CDR3 length: 13 residues. The germline V gene encodes CDR1 SQVTM and CDR2 ANQGSEA. Treatment reported: oral pan-JAK inhibitor, 5-10 mg twice daily. The chain employs TRBV29-1 and TRBJ2-7, with 7 bases that match TRBD1. The sample was CD8+ T cells sorted from blood, taken at week 24, from a patient treated with tofacitinib. The clonotype comes from a human donor with alopecia areata. The CDR3 region is CSVEGGTDYEQYF. CDR3 coding DNA: TGCAGCGTTGAAGGGGGGACAGACTACGAGCAGTACTTC.